This T cell receptor beta chain was retrieved from a study of cytomegalovirus exposure and HLA in healthy donors. Broader study findings: Confirmation was obtained in vitro that a few CMV-associated chains are specific for CMV antigens. A list of 150 to 200 TCR beta chains associated with cytomegalovirus was given.

With regard to this clone: Its cognate antigen is unknown.

The repertoire was sequenced with immunoSEQ multiplex PCR; TCRdb's copy has only in-frame clones and lacks some. The sample shows 200,000 to 300,000 clones, less than 95% of them seen only once. Germline CDR1 LNHNV, CDR2 YYDKDF (reference sequence). CDR3 length equals 17 residues. V gave up 0 bases and J gave up 0 bases, with 14 bases separating them. The rearrangement uses TRBV15 and TRBJ1-2; D unresolved. This TCR came from a woman aged 25 to 39 in good health and CMV-seronegative. The sequencing input was PBMCs. DNA for the CDR3: TGTGCCACCAGCAGAGATCGGGGAGTGGAAGCTAACTATGGCTACACCTTC. Translating it yields CATSRDRGVEANYGYTF.